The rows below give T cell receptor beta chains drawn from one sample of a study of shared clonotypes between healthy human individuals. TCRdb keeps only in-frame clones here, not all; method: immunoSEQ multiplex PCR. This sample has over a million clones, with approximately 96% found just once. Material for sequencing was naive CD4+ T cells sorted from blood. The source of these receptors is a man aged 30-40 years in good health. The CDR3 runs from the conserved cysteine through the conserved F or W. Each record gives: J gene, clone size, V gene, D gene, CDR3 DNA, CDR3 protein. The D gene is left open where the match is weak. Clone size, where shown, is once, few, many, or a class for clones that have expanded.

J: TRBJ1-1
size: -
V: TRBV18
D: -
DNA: TGTGCCAGCTCACCACAGTCTGAAGCTTTCTTT
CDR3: CASSPQSEAFF

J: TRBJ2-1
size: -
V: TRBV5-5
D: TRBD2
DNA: TGTGCCAGCAGCTTGGGCGAAAAAGCGGGAGAGCAGTTCTTC
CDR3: CASSLGEKAGEQFF

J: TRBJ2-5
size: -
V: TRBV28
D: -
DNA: TGTGCCAGCAGTTTATCCCCCTTTTACTCGGGTGGAAAAGAGACCCAGTACTTC
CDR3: CASSLSPFYSGGKETQYF

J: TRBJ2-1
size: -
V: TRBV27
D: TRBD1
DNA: TGTGCCAGCAGTTTATCTAAGGGACAGGGTAGGAATGAGCAGTTCTTC
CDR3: CASSLSKGQGRNEQFF

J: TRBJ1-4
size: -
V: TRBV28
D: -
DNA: TGTGCCAGCAGTCCACGGGGCGGAGATGAAAAACTGTTTTTT
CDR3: CASSPRGGDEKLFF

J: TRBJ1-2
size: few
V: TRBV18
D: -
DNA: TGTGCCAGCTCACCGGGGACCGGCTACACCTTC
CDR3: CASSPGTGYTF

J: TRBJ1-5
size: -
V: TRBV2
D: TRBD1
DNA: TGTGCCAGCAGTCGGGGACAGGGGTTAGCGGGCAATCAGCCCCAGCATTTT
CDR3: CASSRGQGLAGNQPQHF

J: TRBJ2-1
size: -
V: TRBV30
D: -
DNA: TGTGCCTGGAGTCAGCAGGTTAGCTCCTACAATGAGCAGTTCTTC
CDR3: CAWSQQVSSYNEQFF

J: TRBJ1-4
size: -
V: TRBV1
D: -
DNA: TGCACCAGCAGCCAAGATCTCGGGGTGCGGCAGGGCCGACAAGGAAAACTGTTTTTT
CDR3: CTSSQDLGVRQGRQGKLFF

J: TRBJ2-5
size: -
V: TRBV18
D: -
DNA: TGTGCCAGCTCACCATCCCAAGAGACCCAGTACTTC
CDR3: CASSPSQETQYF

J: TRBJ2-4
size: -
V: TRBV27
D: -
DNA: TGTGCCAGCAGATACCACCAGGGAGACATTCAGTACTTC
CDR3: CASRYHQGDIQYF

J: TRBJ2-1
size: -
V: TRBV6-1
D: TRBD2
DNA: TGTGCCAGCAGCAAGACTAGCGGCCCTTCGATCTTC
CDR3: CASSKTSGPSIF

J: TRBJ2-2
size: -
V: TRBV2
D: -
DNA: TGTGCCAGCACTCTAAGGGGCACCAACACCGGGGAGCTGTTTTTT
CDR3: CASTLRGTNTGELFF

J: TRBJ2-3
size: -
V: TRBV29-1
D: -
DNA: TGCAGCGTTGAAATGGGGTCCGATACGCAGTATTTT
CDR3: CSVEMGSDTQYF

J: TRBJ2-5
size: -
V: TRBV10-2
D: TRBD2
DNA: TGCGCCAGCAGTACTAGCGGGAACCAAGAGACCCAGTACTTC
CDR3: CASSTSGNQETQYF

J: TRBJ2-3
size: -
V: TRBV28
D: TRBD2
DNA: TGTGCCAGCAGTTTGTTCTCCCTAGCGGGAGGCGCCACCCCCCACGGGGATACGCAGTATTTT
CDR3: CASSLFSLAGGATPHGDTQYF

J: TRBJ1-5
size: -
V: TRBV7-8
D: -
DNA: TGTGCCAGCAGCGCTAGACCGGGGGCGCAGGGCAATCAGCCCCAGCATTTT
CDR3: CASSARPGAQGNQPQHF

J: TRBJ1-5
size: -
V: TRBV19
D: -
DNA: TGTGCCAGTAGTTCCCTCCGGGACATAGATGGGACGCATTTT
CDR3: CASSSLRDIDGTHF

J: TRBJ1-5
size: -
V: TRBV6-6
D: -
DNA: TGTGCCAGCAGATCCCCCGACGGTAACAATCAGCCCCAGCATTTT
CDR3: CASRSPDGNNQPQHF

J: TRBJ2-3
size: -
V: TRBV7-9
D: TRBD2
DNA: TGTGCCAGCGGGGGGGTGGCAGATACGCAGTATTTT
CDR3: CASGGVADTQYF

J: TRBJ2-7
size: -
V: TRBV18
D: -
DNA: TGTGCCAGCTCACCGATTGGGCTCATCTCCGAGCAGTACTTC
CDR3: CASSPIGLISEQYF

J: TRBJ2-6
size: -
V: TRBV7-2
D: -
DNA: TGTGCCAGCAGCCCGGCCGCCGGTCGAACTGGGGCCAACGTCCTGACTTTC
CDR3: CASSPAAGRTGANVLTF

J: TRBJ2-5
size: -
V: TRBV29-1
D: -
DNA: TGCAGCGTTGGGCGGATTCTAGAAGAGACCCAGTACTTC
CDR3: CSVGRILEETQYF

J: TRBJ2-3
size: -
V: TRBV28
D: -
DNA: TGTGCCAGCAGGACGAGAGATACGCAGTATTTT
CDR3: CASRTRDTQYF

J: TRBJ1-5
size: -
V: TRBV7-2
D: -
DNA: TGTGCCAGCAGCCCCACAGGGAGCAATCAGCCCCAGCATTTT
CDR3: CASSPTGSNQPQHF

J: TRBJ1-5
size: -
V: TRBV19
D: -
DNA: TGTGCCAGTAGTATGGAGGGGGAGGGAATGGGGCAGCCCCAGCATTTT
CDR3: CASSMEGEGMGQPQHF

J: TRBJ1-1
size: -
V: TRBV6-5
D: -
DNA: TGTGCCAGCAGTTACTCGAGAAACTCTGAAGCTTTCTTT
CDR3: CASSYSRNSEAFF

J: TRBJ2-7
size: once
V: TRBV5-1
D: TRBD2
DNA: TGCGCCAGCAGCTTGGGACTAGCGGGAGGTTGGCACGAGCAGTACTTC
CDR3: CASSLGLAGGWHEQYF

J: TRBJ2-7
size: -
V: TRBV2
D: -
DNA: TGTGCCAGCAGTGTCGGGGCGGCTTCCTACGAGCAGTACTTC
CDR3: CASSVGAASYEQYF

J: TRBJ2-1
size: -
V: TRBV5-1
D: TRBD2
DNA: TGCGCCAGCAGCATACCGCTTAGCGGGAGAGGGAATGAGCAGTTCTTC
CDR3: CASSIPLSGRGNEQFF

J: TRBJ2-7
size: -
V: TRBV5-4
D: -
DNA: TGTGCCAGCAGCCTCGCGACGGGACTCCGTTACGAGCAGTACTTC
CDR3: CASSLATGLRYEQYF

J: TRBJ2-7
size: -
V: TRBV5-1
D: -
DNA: TGCGCCAGCAGCTCTCAGACGGTCTCCTACGAGCAGTACTTC
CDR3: CASSSQTVSYEQYF

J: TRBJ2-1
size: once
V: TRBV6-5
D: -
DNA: TGTGCCAGTAAGTTAACGGGCTCCTACAATGAGCAGTTCTTC
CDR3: CASKLTGSYNEQFF